Listed below are T cell receptor beta chains from one sample, sequenced in a study of regulatory dendritic cells for organ transplantation. Measured with immunoSEQ multiplex PCR; TCRdb has only the in-frame clones, and not every one. This sample has under 45,000 clones, with about 89% found just once. Specimen: naive CD4+ T cells from blood. These receptors were obtained from a human donor in good health. Both conserved end residues are part of each CDR3. D genes are given only for firm matches. Some rows mark clone size as missing; the rest say once, few, many or name a class of expanded clone.

clone_size	v_call	j_call	d_call	cdr3_nt	cdr3_aa
NA	TRBV5-4	TRBJ2-6	NA	TGTGCCAGCAGACCATCTGGGGCCAACGTCCTGACTTTC	CASRPSGANVLTF
NA	TRBV27	TRBJ1-1	NA	TGTGCCAGCAGTTTACGAGGGGCCGGTACTGAAGCTTTCTTT	CASSLRGAGTEAFF
once	TRBV9	TRBJ2-3	NA	TGTGCCAGCAGCGCAAGCCTAAAGATCACAGATACGCAGTATTTT	CASSASLKITDTQYF
NA	TRBV14	TRBJ2-5	NA	TGTGCCAGCAGCCTACAACTAGTCGGAGAGACCCAGTACTTC	CASSLQLVGETQYF
NA	TRBV19	TRBJ1-1	TRBD1	TGTGCCAGTAGTATTACCAGGGGGAGGACTGAAGCTTTCTTT	CASSITRGRTEAFF
NA	TRBV13	TRBJ2-5	NA	TGTGCCAGCAGCTTAGCGGAGACCCAGTACTTC	CASSLAETQYF
NA	TRBV9	TRBJ2-1	TRBD2	TGTGCCAGCAGCGTGAGAGGGACTAGTGGTGAGCAGTTCTTC	CASSVRGTSGEQFF
NA	TRBV7-2	TRBJ1-1	NA	TGTGCCAGCAATAACAGGGTAATTGGGACTGAAGCTTTCTTT	CASNNRVIGTEAFF
NA	TRBV11-2	TRBJ1-4	NA	TGTGCCAGCCGACGTGCGGTGTCCCGGGTTGGTGAAAAACTGTTTTTT	CASRRAVSRVGEKLFF
NA	TRBV11-2	TRBJ1-1	NA	TGTGCCAGCGGGGACGGTCGTATGAACACTGAAGCTTTCTTT	CASGDGRMNTEAFF
NA	TRBV27	TRBJ2-4	TRBD2	TGTGCCAGCAGTTTATCGTCCGGGGGGTTTGAGAACATTCAGTACTTC	CASSLSSGGFENIQYF
NA	TRBV4-3	TRBJ2-5	NA	TGCGCCAGCAGCCAAGATCAGATGACAGGCTGGGAGACCCAGTACTTC	CASSQDQMTGWETQYF
NA	TRBV6-1	TRBJ2-7	NA	TGTGCCAGCAGTGAAGCGCCTCGTGGAGGCTCCTACGAGCAGTACTTC	CASSEAPRGGSYEQYF
once	TRBV7-6	TRBJ2-7	NA	TGTGCCAGCAGCTTACGGGTCTCCGGCTACGAGCAGTACTTC	CASSLRVSGYEQYF
NA	TRBV6-5	TRBJ2-3	NA	TGTGCCAGCAGTTGGACGGACACAGATACGCAGTATTTT	CASSWTDTDTQYF
NA	TRBV28	TRBJ2-5	NA	TGTGCCAGCAGTTCGGGGGGACAGATCCTAGAGACCCAGTACTTC	CASSSGGQILETQYF
NA	TRBV7-9	TRBJ2-2	NA	TGTGCCAGCATTAGGTCCCCTTCCGGGGAGCTGTTTTTT	CASIRSPSGELFF